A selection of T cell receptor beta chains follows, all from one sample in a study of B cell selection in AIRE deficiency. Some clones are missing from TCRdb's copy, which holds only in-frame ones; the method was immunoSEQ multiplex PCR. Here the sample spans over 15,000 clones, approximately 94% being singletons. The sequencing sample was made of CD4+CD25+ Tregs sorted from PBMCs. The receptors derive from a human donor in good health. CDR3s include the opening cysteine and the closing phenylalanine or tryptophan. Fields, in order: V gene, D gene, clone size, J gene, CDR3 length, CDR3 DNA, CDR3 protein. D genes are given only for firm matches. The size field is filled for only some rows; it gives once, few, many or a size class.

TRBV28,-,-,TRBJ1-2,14,TGTGCCAGCAGTTTACTGGCAGGGACGGGTGGCTACACCTTC,CASSLLAGTGGYTF
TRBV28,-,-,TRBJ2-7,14,TGTGCCAGCAGACCCGGGACACCGGCCTACGAGCAGTACTTC,CASRPGTPAYEQYF
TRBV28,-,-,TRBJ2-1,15,TGTGCCAGCAGTCTCCCCCAGCGGGTTTACAATGAGCAGTTCTTC,CASSLPQRVYNEQFF
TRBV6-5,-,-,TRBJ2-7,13,TGTGCCAGCAGCCGGCAGGGGCGGGGCGAGCAGTACTTC,CASSRQGRGEQYF
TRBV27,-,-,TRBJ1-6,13,TGTGCCAGCAGTTTTCAGTATAATTCACCCCTCCACTTT,CASSFQYNSPLHF
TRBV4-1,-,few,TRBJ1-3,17,TGCGCCAGCAGCCAAGACCCTAACAGGGCCGTAGGAAACACCATATATTTT,CASSQDPNRAVGNTIYF
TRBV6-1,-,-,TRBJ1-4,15,TGTGCCAGCAGTGAATCTATAGGGGGGCGTGAAAAACTGTTTTTT,CASSESIGGREKLFF
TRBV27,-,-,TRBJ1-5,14,TGTGCCAGCAGTTCGAGGGGGGTAGTCCAGCCCCAGCATTTT,CASSSRGVVQPQHF
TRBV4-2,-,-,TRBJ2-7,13,TGTGCCAGCAGCCAGCGACGGATCGGGGAGCAGTACTTC,CASSQRRIGEQYF
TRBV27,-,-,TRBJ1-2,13,TGTGCCAGTGCCCAGCCCGGGAGTCCTGGCTACACCTTC,CASAQPGSPGYTF
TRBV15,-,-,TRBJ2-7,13,TGTGCCACCAGCAGAGACTACGGCTACGAGCAGTACTTC,CATSRDYGYEQYF
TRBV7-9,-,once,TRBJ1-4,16,TGTGCCAGCAGCTTAGCGGCGGAGGGGCGCCGTGAAAAACTGTTTTTT,CASSLAAEGRREKLFF
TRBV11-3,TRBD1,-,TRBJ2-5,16,TGTGCCAGCAGCAGGCGACACGGGACAGGGGTAGAGACCCAGTACTTC,CASSRRHGTGVETQYF
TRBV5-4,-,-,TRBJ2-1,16,TGTGCCAGCAGCTCAGGGTCGGGGGGCTACTACAATGAGCAGTTCTTC,CASSSGSGGYYNEQFF
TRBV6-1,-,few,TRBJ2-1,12,TGTGCCAGCAGTGTCAGGGTTAATGAGCAGTTCTTC,CASSVRVNEQFF
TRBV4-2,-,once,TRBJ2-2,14,TGTGCCAGCAGCCTGACACATAACACCGGGGAGCTGTTTTTT,CASSLTHNTGELFF
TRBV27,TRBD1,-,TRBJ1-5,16,TGTGCCAGCAGTCTTATGGGCGGGACAGGCAATCAGCCCCAGCATTTT,CASSLMGGTGNQPQHF
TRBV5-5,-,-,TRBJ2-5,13,TGTGCCAGCAGCTTCTCGCGTCGGGAGACCCAGTACTTC,CASSFSRRETQYF
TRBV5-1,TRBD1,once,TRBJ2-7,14,TGCGCCAGCAGCTGGACAGGGGGCAGGTACGAGCAGTACTTC,CASSWTGGRYEQYF
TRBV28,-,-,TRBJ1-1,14,TGTGCCAGCAGAGAGGGTGGTGGGAACACTGAAGCTTTCTTT,CASREGGGNTEAFF
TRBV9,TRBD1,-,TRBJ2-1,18,TGTGCCAGCAGCGTAGGGTCCTTGGGACAGGGTTTCTACAATGAGCAGTTCTTC,CASSVGSLGQGFYNEQFF